These T cell receptor beta chains were read from a single sample in a study of PD-1 blockade in classical Hodgkin lymphoma. Some clones are missing from TCRdb's copy, which holds only in-frame ones; the method was immunoSEQ multiplex PCR. The sample consists of approximately 89,000 clones, over 80% of them appearing once. The source material was peripheral blood mononuclear cells (PBMCs), sampled at baseline. The source is a human donor with classical Hodgkin lymphoma. Each CDR3 is given without its conserved first and last residue. A D gene is named only where the DNA matches it firmly.

D gene,V gene,CDR3 protein
TRBD2,TRBV6-1,AISAVLAGGGEQF
-,TRBV4-1,ASSQTPATDTQY
-,TRBV2,ASSVVRAVQPQH
-,TRBV6-1,ASRQSDSFNSPLH
-,TRBV27,ASSFDGGHEQY
TRBD2,TRBV29-1,SVSTSASNEQF
-,TRBV29-1,SVVANNGYT
TRBD2,TRBV2,ASSRQRGSTDTQY
TRBD1,TRBV28,ASSSRQGVSNQPQH
-,TRBV7-8,ASSLTLSGATNEKLF